This T cell receptor beta chain was sequenced during a study of T-cell reconstitution after alpha-beta-depleted transplantation in children. CDR1 SGHTS and CDR2 YDEGEE come from the germline V gene. The V gene lost 7 bases and the J gene lost 4 bases, with 8 bases spanning the gap. The CDR3 spans 11 residues. Overall study findings and caveats: Several hundred graft clones that had expanded were reportedly the source of alpha-beta T cells about two months after transplant. From surviving recipient T cells and thymic progenitors came the high day-60 TCRbeta diversity observed in some patients.

This clonotype came up many times. Antigen unknown. Preparing the TCRbeta library involved the use of unique molecular identifiers. TCRdb re-analysed the PCR reads in MiXCR, keeping a single row per CDR3 protein. This table holds about 100,000 distinct CDR3 sequences, roughly 6.1% found once. This chain connects TRBV5-8 to TRBJ1-1; D unclear. The source is a male patient between 2 and 15 years old who had a stem cell transplant for acute lymphoblastic leukemia, so the T cells may come from the graft donor. This specimen was PBMCs, mostly from graft donor cells, taken 360 days after TCRalphabeta/CD19-depleted stem cell transplant. In nucleotides, the CDR3 is TGTGCCAGCCTCCCGGGCACTGAAGCTTTCTTT. Translated, it gives CASLPGTEAFF.